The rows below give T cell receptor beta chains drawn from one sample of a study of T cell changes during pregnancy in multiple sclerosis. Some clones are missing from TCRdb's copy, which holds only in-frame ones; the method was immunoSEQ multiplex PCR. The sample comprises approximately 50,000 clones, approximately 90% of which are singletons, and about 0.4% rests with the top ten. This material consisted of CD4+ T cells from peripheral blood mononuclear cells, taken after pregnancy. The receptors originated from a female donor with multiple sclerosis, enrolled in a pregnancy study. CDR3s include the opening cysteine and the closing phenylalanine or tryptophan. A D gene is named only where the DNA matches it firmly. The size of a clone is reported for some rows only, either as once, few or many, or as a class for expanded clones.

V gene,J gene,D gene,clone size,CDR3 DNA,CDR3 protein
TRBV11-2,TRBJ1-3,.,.,TGTGCCAGCAGCCTGAACACAGGCTCTGGAAACACCATATATTTT,CASSLNTGSGNTIYF
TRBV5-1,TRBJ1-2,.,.,TGCGCCAGCAGCTTCATTGGGGGCACTAACTATGGCTACACCTTC,CASSFIGGTNYGYTF
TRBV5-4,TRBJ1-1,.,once,TGTGCCAGTCCCGGGGGCGGGGGGCTGGACACTGAAGCTTTCTTT,CASPGGGGLDTEAFF
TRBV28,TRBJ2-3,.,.,TGTGCCAGCAGTTTAGTGGACAGAGACACAGATACGCAGTATTTT,CASSLVDRDTDTQYF
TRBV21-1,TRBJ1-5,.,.,TGTGCCAGCACCTCTTCCATTGGACAGCCCGCTCGGGGTAGCAATCAGCCCCAGCATTTT,CASTSSIGQPARGSNQPQHF
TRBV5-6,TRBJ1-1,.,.,TGTGCCAGCAGCCTCGGGGTGGTTGGCCCTGAAGCTTTCTTT,CASSLGVVGPEAFF
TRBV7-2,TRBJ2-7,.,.,TGTGCCAGCAGCGGTACTCCGGGACTTATCTCCTACGAGCAGTACTTC,CASSGTPGLISYEQYF
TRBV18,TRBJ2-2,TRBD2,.,TGTGCCAGCTCACCACACGGACTAGCGGGCGCGAACACCGGGGAGCTGTTTTTT,CASSPHGLAGANTGELFF
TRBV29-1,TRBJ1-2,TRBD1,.,TGCAGCGTGAAACAGGGGGCTTCTAACTATGGCTACACCTTC,CSVKQGASNYGYTF
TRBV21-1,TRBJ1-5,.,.,TGTGCCAGCAGCACCCCCGAGGAGTATAGCAATCAGCCCCAGCATTTT,CASSTPEEYSNQPQHF
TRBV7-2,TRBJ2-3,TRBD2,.,TGTGCCAGCAGTCCTAGCCTAGCGGGTGGGACAGATACGCAGTATTTT,CASSPSLAGGTDTQYF
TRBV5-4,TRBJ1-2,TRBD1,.,TGTGCCAGCAGCGGGGACAGGGAGGATTATGGCTACACCTTC,CASSGDREDYGYTF
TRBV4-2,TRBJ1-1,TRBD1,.,TGTGCCAGCAGCCAAGATTTACAGGGGGCGTACACTGAAGCTTTCTTT,CASSQDLQGAYTEAFF
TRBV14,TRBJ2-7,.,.,TGTGCCAGCAGCCAAGTCATTGGGGCCGAGCAGTACTTC,CASSQVIGAEQYF
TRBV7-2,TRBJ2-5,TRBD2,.,TGTGCCAGCAGTTTCACTAGCGGGAGCGAGACCCAGTACTTC,CASSFTSGSETQYF
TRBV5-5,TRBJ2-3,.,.,TGTGCCAGCAGCCCCATAGCTCCTAGCACAGATACGCAGTATTTT,CASSPIAPSTDTQYF
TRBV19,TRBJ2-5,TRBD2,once,TGTGCCAGTAGTATTCGGACTAGCGGGAGAGGGGTAAAGACCCAGTACTTC,CASSIRTSGRGVKTQYF
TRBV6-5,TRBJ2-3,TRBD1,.,TGTGCCAGCAGTTACTCAGGGGGCCGGTCAGCAGATACGCAGTATTTT,CASSYSGGRSADTQYF